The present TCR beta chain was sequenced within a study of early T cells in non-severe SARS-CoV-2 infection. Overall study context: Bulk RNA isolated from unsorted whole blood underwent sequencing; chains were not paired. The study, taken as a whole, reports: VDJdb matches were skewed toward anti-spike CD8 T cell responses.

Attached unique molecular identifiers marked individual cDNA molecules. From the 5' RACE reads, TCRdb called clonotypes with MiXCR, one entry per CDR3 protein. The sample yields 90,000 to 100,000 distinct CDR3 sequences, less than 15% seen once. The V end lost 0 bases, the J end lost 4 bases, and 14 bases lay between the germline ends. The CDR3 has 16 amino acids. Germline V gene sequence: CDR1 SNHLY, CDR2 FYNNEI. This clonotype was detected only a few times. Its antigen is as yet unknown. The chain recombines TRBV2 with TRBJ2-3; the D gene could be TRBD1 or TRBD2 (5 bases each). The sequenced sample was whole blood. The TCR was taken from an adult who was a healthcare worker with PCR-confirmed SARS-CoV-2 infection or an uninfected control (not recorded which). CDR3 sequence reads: CASSEAGAAGADTQYF. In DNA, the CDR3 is TGTGCCAGCAGTGAAGCCGGGGCGGCAGGCGCAGATACGCAGTATTTT.